This entry features one T cell receptor beta chain sequence. Antigen: not known. These data come from a study of cytomegalovirus exposure and HLA in healthy donors. Whole-study results and caveats: The study listed approximately 170 cytomegalovirus-associated TCR beta chains. For cytomegalovirus status, the classifier reportedly gave diagnoses with high specificity and sensitivity. Most TCRs appeared rarely, but some public TCRs recurred in many donors.

The table came from immunoSEQ multiplex PCR; TCRdb's copy has only in-frame clones and leaves some out. The sample has 100,000 to 150,000 clones; approximately 90% are singletons. These donors were members of the roughly 110-subject validation cohort, a group separate from the approximately 670-subject first cohort. The trim removed 2 bases at V and 1 base at J, leaving 7 bases unmatched. This CDR3 is 16 amino acids long. In germline, CDR1 is SQVTM, CDR2 ANQGSEA. This TCR derives from a woman under 30 in good health and CMV-seronegative. The specimen sequenced was PBMCs. The gene calls are TRBV29-1 and TRBJ2-1, with 8 nucleotides matching TRBD2. The CDR3 loop is CSVEPTSGFSYNEQFF. In nucleotides, the CDR3 is TGCAGCGTTGAACCTACTAGCGGATTTTCCTACAATGAGCAGTTCTTC.